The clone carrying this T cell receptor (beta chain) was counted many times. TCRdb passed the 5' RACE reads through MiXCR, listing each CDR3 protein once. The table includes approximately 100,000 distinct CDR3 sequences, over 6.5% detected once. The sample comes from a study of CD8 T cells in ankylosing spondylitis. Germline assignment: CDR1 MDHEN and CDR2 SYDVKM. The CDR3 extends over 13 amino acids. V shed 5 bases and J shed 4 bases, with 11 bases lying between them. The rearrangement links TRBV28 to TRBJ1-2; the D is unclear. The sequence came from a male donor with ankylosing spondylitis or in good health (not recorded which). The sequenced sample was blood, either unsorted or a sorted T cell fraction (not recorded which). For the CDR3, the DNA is TGTGCCAGCAGTCCCCCAGGACTCTATGGCTACACCTTC. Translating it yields CASSPPGLYGYTF.